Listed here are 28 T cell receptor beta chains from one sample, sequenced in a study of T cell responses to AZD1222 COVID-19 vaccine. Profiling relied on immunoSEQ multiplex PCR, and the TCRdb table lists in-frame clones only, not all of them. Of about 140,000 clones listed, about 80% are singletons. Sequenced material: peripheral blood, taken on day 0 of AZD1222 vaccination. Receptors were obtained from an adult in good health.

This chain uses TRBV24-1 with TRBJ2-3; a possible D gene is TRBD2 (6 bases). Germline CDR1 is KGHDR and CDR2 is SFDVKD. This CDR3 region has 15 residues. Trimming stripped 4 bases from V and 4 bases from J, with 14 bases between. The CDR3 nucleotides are TGTGCCACCAGTGACTCCATCGGGACTCCAGATACGCAGTATTTT. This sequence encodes CATSDSIGTPDTQYF.

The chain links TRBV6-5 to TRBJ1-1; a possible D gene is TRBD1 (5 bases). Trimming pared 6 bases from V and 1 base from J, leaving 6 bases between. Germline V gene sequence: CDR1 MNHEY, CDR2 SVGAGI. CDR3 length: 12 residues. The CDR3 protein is CASSQGNTEAFF. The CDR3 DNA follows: TGTGCCAGCAGCCAGGGGAACACTGAAGCTTTCTTT.

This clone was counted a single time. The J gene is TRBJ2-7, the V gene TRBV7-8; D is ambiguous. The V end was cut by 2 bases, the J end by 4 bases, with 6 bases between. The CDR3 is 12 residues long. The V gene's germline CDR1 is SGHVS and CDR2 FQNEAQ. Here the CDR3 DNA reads TGTGCCAGCAGCTTAAATCGGTACGAGCAGTACTTC. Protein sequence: CASSLNRYEQYF.

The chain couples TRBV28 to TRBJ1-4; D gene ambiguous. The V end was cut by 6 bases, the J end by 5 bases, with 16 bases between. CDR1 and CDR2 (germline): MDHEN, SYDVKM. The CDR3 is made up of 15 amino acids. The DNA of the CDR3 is TGTGCCAGCAGGACTATGCGGCGGGAAAATGAAAAACTGTTTTTT. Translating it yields CASRTMRRENEKLFF.

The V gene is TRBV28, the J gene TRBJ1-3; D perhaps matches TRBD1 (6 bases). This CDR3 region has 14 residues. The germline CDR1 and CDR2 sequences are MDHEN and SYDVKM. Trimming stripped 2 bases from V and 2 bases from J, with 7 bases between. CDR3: CASSLTGPGNTIYF. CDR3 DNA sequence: TGTGCCAGCAGTTTAACAGGGCCTGGAAACACCATATATTTT.

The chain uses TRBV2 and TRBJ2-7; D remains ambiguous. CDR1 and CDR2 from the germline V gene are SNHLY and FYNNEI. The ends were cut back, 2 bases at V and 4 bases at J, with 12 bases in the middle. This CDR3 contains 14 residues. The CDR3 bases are TGTGCCAGCAGTGAATTCCCCCCCTCATACGAGCAGTACTTC. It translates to CASSEFPPSYEQYF.

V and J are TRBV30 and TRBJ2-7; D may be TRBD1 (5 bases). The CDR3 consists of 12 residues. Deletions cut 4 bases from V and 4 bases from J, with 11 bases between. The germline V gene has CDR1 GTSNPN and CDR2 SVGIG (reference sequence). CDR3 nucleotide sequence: TGTGCCTGGACGCAGGGATTATACGAGCAGTACTTC. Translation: CAWTQGLYEQYF.

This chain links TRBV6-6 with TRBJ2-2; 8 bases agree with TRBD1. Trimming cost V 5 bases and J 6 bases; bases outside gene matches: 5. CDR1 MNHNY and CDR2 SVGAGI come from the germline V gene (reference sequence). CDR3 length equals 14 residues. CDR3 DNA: TGTGCCAGCAGTACTGGACAGGGAGCCGGGGAGCTGTTTTTT. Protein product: CASSTGQGAGELFF.

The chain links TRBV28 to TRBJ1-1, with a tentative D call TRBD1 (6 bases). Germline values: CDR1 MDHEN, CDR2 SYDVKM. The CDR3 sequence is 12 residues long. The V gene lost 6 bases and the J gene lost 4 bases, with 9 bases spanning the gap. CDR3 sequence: CASRLGGTEAFF. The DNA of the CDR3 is TGTGCCAGCAGGCTAGGGGGCACTGAAGCTTTCTTT.

The DNA of the CDR3 is TGTGCCACCAGTGACCCACCCCGACAGGTGGGCTACACCTTC. Translated: CATSDPPRQVGYTF. This chain joins TRBV24-1 and TRBJ1-2, with D possibly being TRBD1 (6 bases). Trimming stripped 4 bases from V and 8 bases from J, with 16 bases between. The CDR3 totals 14 residues. Germline V gene sequence: CDR1 KGHDR, CDR2 SFDVKD.

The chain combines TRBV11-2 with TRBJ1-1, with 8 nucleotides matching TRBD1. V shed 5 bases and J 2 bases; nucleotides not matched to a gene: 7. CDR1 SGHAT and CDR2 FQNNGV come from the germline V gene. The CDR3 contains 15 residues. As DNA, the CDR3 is TGTGCCAGCAGCGGGATGGGGACAGGAAACACTGAAGCTTTCTTT. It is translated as CASSGMGTGNTEAFF.

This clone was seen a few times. CDR3 amino acids: CSVGKGQAYEQYF. The CDR3 DNA sequence: TGCAGCGTTGGGAAGGGACAGGCCTACGAGCAGTACTTC. The chain links TRBV29-1 to TRBJ2-7, with 8 bases identical to TRBD1. The CDR3 covers 13 residues. Trimming removed 4 bases from V and 2 bases from J; junction bases left unmatched: 4. Germline V gene sequence: CDR1 SQVTM, CDR2 ANQGSEA.

The CDR3 nucleotides read TGTGCCAGCAGTTTGCAGGGGGGGACCGGGGAGCTGTTTTTT. It yields the protein CASSLQGGTGELFF. The chain joins TRBV28 to TRBJ2-2, with D possibly being TRBD1 or TRBD2 (7 bases each). Trimming pared 3 bases from V and 5 bases from J, leaving 10 bases between. The CDR3 is 14 amino acids. Germline values: CDR1 MDHEN, CDR2 SYDVKM.

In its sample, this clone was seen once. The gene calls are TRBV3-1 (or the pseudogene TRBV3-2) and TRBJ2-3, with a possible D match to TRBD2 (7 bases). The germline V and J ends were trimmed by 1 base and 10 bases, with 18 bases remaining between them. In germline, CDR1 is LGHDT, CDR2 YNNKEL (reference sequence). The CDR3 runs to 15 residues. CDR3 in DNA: TGTGCCAGCAGCCAAGCCCCCGGGGGGCGGGACGCGCAGTATTTT. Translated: CASSQAPGGRDAQYF.

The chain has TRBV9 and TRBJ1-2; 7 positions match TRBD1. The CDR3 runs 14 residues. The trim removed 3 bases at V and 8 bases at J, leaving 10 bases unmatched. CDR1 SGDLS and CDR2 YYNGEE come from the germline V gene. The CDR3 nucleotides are TGTGCCAGCAGCGGGATAACAGGGGCGGGCGGCTACACCTTC. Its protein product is CASSGITGAGGYTF. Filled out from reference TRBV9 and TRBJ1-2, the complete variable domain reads DSGVTQTPKHLITATGQRVTLRCSPRSGDLSVYWYQQSLDQGLQFLIQYYNGEERAKGNILERFSAQQFPDLHSELNLSSLELGDSALYFCASSGITGAGGYTFGSGTRLTVV.

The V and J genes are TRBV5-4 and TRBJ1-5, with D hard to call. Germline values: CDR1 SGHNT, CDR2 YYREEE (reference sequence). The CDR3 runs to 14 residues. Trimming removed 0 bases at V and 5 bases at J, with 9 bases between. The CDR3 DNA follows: TGTGCCAGCAGCTTGGGAGCCGGGGATCAGCCCCAGCATTTT. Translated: CASSLGAGDQPQHF.

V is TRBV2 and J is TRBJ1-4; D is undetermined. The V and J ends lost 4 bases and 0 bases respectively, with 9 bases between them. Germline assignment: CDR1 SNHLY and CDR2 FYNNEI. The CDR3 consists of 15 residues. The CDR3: CASSVSAATNEKLFF. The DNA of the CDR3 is TGTGCCAGCAGTGTGTCGGCAGCAACTAATGAAAAACTGTTTTTT.

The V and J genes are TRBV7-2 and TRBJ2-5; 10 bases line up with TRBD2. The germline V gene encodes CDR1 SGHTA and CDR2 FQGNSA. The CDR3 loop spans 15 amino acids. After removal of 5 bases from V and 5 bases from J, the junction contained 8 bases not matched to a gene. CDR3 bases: TGTGCCAGCAGCCAAAGACTAGCGGGTAGGGAGACCCAGTACTTC. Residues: CASSQRLAGRETQYF.

The CDR3 DNA reads as TGTGCCAGCAGCGTTACTCAGAACACTGAAGCTTTCTTT. This gives the protein CASSVTQNTEAFF. The chain recombines TRBV5-4 with TRBJ1-1; D is undetermined. Trimming pared 4 bases from V and 1 base from J, leaving 8 bases between. Looked up from germline, CDR1 is SGHNT and CDR2 is YYREEE (reference sequence). The CDR3 covers 13 residues.

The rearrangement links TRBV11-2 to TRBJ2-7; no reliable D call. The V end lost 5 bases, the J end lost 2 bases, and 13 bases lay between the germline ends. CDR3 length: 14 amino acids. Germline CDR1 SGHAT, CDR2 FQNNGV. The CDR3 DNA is TGTGCCAGCAGCCCTCGTAGCCAGGCCTACGAGCAGTACTTC. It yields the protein CASSPRSQAYEQYF.

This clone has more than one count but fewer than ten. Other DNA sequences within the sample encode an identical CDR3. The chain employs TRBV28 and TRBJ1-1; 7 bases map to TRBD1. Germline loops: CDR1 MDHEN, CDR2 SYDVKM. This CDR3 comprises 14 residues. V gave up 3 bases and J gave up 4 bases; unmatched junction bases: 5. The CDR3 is CASSLLGGRTEAFF. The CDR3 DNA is TGTGCCAGCAGTTTGTTAGGGGGCCGCACTGAAGCTTTCTTT.

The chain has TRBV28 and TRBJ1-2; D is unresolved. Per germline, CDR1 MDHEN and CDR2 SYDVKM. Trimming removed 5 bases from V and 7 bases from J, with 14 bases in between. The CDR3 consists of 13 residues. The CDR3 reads CASSLIKPGGYTF. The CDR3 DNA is TGTGCCAGCAGTCTCATAAAGCCGGGTGGCTACACCTTC.

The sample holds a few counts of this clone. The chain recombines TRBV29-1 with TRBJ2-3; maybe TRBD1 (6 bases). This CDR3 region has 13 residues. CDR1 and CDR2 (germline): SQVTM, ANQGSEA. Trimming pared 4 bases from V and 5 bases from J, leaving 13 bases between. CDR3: CSVAQGRRDTQYF. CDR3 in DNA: TGCAGCGTTGCACAGGGCCGGAGAGATACGCAGTATTTT.

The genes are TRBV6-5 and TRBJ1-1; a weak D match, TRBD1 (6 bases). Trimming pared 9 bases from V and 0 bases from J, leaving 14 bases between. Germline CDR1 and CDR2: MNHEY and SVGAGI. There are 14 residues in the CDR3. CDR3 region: CASFRDTLNTEAFF. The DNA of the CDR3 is TGTGCCAGTTTCCGGGACACCTTGAACACTGAAGCTTTCTTT.

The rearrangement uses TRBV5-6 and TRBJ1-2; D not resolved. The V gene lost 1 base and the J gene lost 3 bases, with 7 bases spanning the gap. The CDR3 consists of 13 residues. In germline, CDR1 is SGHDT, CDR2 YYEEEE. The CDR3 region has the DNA TGTGCCAGCAGCTTGAGGGAGGACTATGGCTACACCTTC. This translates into CASSLREDYGYTF.

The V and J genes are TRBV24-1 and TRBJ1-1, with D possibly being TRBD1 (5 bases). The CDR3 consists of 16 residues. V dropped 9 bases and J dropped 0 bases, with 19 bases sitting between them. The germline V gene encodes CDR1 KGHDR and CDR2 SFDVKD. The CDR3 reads CATGLGQGNMNTEAFF. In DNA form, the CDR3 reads TGTGCCACCGGTCTAGGGCAGGGTAACATGAACACTGAAGCTTTCTTT.

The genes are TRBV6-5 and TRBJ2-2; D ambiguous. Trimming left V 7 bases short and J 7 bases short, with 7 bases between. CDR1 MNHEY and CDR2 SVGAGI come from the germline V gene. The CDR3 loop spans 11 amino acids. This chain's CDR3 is CASMTIGELFF. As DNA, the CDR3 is TGTGCCAGCATGACCATCGGGGAGCTGTTTTTT.

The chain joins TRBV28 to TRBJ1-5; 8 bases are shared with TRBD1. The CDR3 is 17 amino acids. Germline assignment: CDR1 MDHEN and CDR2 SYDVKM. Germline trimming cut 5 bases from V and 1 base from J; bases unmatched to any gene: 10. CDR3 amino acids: CASSRTGSGWSNQPQHF. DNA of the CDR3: TGTGCCAGCAGTCGGACAGGGAGTGGCTGGAGCAATCAGCCCCAGCATTTT.